This T cell receptor beta chain was found in a study of spatial heterogeneity in lung cancer. Study in general: Consistent detection of more beta-chain than alpha-chain sequences was observed.

Indicated time point: sample taken at primary tumor resection. The sequenced material consisted of unsorted whole RNA from tumor, nontumor lung or frozen PBMC. Donation came from some 72 patients with untreated early-stage non-small cell lung cancer. The study tagged each TCR cDNA molecule with a unique molecular identifier. Via MiXCR, TCRdb re-called the 5' RACE reads, giving one row per CDR3 protein. The repertoire holds 50,000 to 65,000 distinct CDR3 sequences, with roughly 8% as singletons. This clonotype appeared many times. CDR3 length equals 15 residues. The germline V and J ends were trimmed by 3 bases and 1 base, with 10 bases remaining between them. The germline V gene encodes CDR1 SGHAT and CDR2 FQNNGV.

Material: PBMCs, obtained at surgery. This clonotype was sampled from a female donor with early-stage non-small cell lung cancer. The rearrangement uses TRBV11-2 and TRBJ1-5; D perhaps matches TRBD1 (6 bases). The CDR3 sequence is CASSLTRGSNQPQHF. The CDR3 DNA follows: TGTGCCAGCAGCTTGACCAGGGGAAGCAATCAGCCCCAGCATTTT.